This T cell receptor beta chain was sequenced for a study of blood T cell repertoires in COVID-19 (dated by TCRdb to about 2020). Study-level background: The collaborator samples originated in the United States, Italy and Spain and spanned the acute and convalescent phases of COVID-19. The prospective study material was composed of cDNA or gDNA derived from T cells, B-cell-depleted T cells, or PBMCs. Subjects who had been exposed to COVID-19, were actively infected with it, or had recovered from it provided the deeply sampled blood TCRbeta repertoires that made up the dataset. A freely available public database, intended as a resource for researchers studying the immune response to SARS-CoV-2, is where the repertoires were released. Samples were obtained from the ongoing ImmuneRACE study (first 160 participants) and from 1,254 subjects provided by 6 global collaborators. The sample metadata nearly always contained a de-identified subject ID, COVID-19 status, age in years and sex. Where available, HLA class I and class II types were obtained from metadata supplied by the sample provider rather than from assay-based typing. What the work shows at the level of the full study, not this receptor alone: The quantity of clinical and demographic metadata differed by source and by participant and was supplied without curation.

TCRbeta CDR3 regions were amplified from genomic DNA using the immunoSEQ Assay, a bias-controlled multiplex PCR. The source study handled its data this way. Nucleated cell counts per sample were estimated from amplification of reference gene primers within the assay. To quantify the absolute abundance of each unique TCRbeta CDR3 rearrangement, sequence reads were collapsed and filtered. For each sample, productive Simpson clonality was calculated as the square root of Simpson's diversity index across productive rearrangements. The clones in this table, taken by TCRdb from immuneACCESS, are in-frame only. Not every clone is retained; where verified, under half of the shortfall comes from an unresolved V gene, and the cause of the rest is unknown. The V and J calls and clone size were taken over from that table, and D and trimming were inferred from the DNA. This sample gives about 280,000 clones in total; roughly 90% of them show up just once. The leading ten clones occupy around 2.8% of the sample.

As to this clone: Its recognized antigen is unknown. No per-base quality is available; no much larger clone lies one base away.

There are 14 amino acids in the CDR3, from cysteine to phenylalanine inclusive. Only the CDR3 DNA stays, 42 bases, in frame from base 1. Looking up the germline V gene yields CDR1 MDHEN and CDR2 SYDVKM. V loses 5 bases of germline sequence and J loses 12 bases, and the interval between the two ends is 22 bases. Enrolling through a virtual design, the prospective study's participants ranged in age from about 18 to 100 years and lived across 20 to 25 United States geographic areas. To assign participants to cohorts, the prospective study relied on clinical history that participants themselves reported in a screening survey and a study questionnaire. A participant counted as exposed if, within 2 weeks of entering the study, that participant had been in contact with someone who had a PCR-confirmed or clinician-diagnosed COVID-19 case. Mobile phlebotomists in the prospective study collected whole blood, serum and a nasopharyngeal or oropharyngeal swab from every participant. Over an approximately 2-month period, participants in the prospective study had the option of providing additional blood draws and questionnaires. Before DNA extraction, blood samples from the prospective study were shipped at room temperature or frozen.

Input material: PBMCs or T cells enriched from blood (not recorded which). In this chain, TRBV28 is recombined with TRBJ1-1; the D gene cannot be resolved reliably. The clonotype comes from a man aged 40-50 years who had been exposed to COVID-19. In nucleotide form, the sequence is TGTGCCAGCAGTGAGAAAGTCTCAATCTCGCCGACTTTCTTT. Its protein product is CASSEKVSISPTFF.